This T cell receptor beta chain appears in the sequencing data of a study of PD-1 blockade in mismatch repair-deficient tumors. Study information: All were previously treated, progressing patients with about 11 mismatch repair-deficient cancer types.

This clone has just a few counts. Sequencing was performed with immunoSEQ multiplex PCR; in TCRdb, only in-frame clones are kept and a portion is missing. The sample shows some 100,000 clones, 82% of them seen only once. Every patient had mismatch repair deficiency by PCR or immunohistochemistry. Germline lookup yields CDR1 SGHTA and CDR2 FQGTGA. The ends were cut back, 1 base at V and 1 base at J, with 4 bases in the middle. The CDR3 spans 13 residues. Specimen: peripheral blood, collected 35 to 37 weeks after starting pembrolizumab. The rearrangement uses TRBV7-3 and TRBJ1-1; D not certain. The sequence derives from an adult with mismatch repair-deficient cancer. CDR3 sequence (DNA): TGTGCCAGCAGCTTAAATGGGAACACTGAAGCTTTCTTT. Amino acids: CASSLNGNTEAFF.